The following is a T cell receptor (beta chain) sequence with its context. Antigen specificity is unknown. These data belong to a study of shared clonotypes between healthy human individuals. Turning to the study itself: Every donor yielded three CD4 naive, three CD4 memory, two CD8 naive and one CD8 memory plate.

The assay used deep level. Here immunoSEQ multiplex PCR was the method, and the copy in TCRdb shows in-frame clones only, minus some. Of roughly 1 million clones listed, approximately 76% are singletons. Whole-study results and caveats: Generation probability values for non-shared clonotypes were lower than those for clonotypes shared by all four donors.

The material sequenced was memory CD4+ T cells sorted from blood. Subset given: CD45RA-negative fraction. The TCR was taken from a man younger than 35 in good health.

CDR3 nucleotides: TGTGCCAGCAGTTTACTTTCTGTGGGCATTAGAGAGACCCAGTACTTC. Translation: CASSLLSVGIRETQYF. The chain links TRBV28 to TRBJ2-5; no firm D call. With 2 bases removed from V and 4 bases from J, the gap between germline ends came to 17 bases. This CDR3 region has 16 residues. Germline values: CDR1 MDHEN, CDR2 SYDVKM.